The present TCR beta chain was sequenced within a study of blood T cell repertoires in COVID-19. CDR3 length: 14 residues. Germline V gives CDR1 LNHDA, CDR2 SQIVND (reference sequence). V lost 6 bases and J 0 bases, leaving 9 bases between the germline ends. Using immunoSEQ multiplex PCR, the repertoire was profiled, and TCRdb retains in-frame clones only, with some absent. The sample shows some 250,000 clones, just over 85% of them seen only once. The TCR originated in a young man who had recovered from COVID-19. Material: PBMCs or T cells enriched from blood (not recorded which). The V and J genes are TRBV19 and TRBJ2-1; possible D gene TRBD2, 5 bases. CDR3 sequence (DNA): TGTGCCAGTAGGAGTCGGGGCTCCTACAATGAGCAGTTCTTC. This encodes CASRSRGSYNEQFF.